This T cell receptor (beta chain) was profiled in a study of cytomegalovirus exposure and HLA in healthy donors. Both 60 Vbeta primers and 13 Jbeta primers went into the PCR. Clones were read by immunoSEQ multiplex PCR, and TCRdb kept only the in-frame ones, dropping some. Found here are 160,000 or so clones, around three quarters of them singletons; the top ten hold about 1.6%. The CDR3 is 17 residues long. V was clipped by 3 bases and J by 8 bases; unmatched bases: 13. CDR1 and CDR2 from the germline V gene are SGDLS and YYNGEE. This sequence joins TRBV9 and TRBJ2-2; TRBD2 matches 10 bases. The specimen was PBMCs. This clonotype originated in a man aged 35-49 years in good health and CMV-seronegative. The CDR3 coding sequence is TGTGCCAGCAGCGCTAGAGCGGGAGGGTCTTCGGCGGGGGAGCTGTTTTTT. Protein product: CASSARAGGSSAGELFF.